Reported below is one TCR beta chain. Its antigen is currently not known. Qualities for individual bases were not recorded, and no much larger clone is one base off. In Seattle, one collaborating source enrolled patients while the infection was active and tracked those patients longitudinally over the course of disease. The collaborating institutions used their own protocols to collect whole blood in K2EDTA tubes. For TCRbeta analysis, collaborators shipped samples in one of three forms: frozen whole blood, isolated PBMCs, or DNA extracted from either of those sample types. The record originates from a study of blood T cell repertoires in COVID-19 (dated by TCRdb to the early 2020s). At the level of the whole study: The collaborator samples originated in the United States, Italy and Spain and spanned the acute and convalescent phases of COVID-19. The material from the prospective study consisted of cDNA or gDNA derived from T cells, B-cell-depleted T cells, or PBMCs. The dataset comprised deeply sampled blood TCRbeta repertoires from subjects exposed to, actively infected with, or recovered from COVID-19. The repertoires were made available in a free public database intended to serve as a resource for research on the immune response to SARS-CoV-2. The samples were drawn from the first 160 participants of the ongoing ImmuneRACE study and from 950 to 1,500 subjects provided by 6 global collaborators. Nearly every sample came with metadata listing a de-identified subject ID, COVID-19 status, age in years and sex. Where HLA class I and class II types were available, the types were taken from metadata supplied by the sample provider, not from assay-based typing. On the study overall, not on this receptor specifically: How much clinical and demographic metadata was included differed by source and by participant, and the metadata was provided uncurated.

TCRbeta CDR3 regions were amplified from genomic DNA by means of the immunoSEQ Assay, a bias-controlled multiplex PCR. From the authors' description of their analysis: The number of nucleated cells in each sample was estimated from the amplification of reference gene primers within the assay. To quantify the absolute abundance of each unique TCRbeta CDR3 rearrangement, sequence reads were collapsed and filtered. For each sample, productive Simpson clonality was calculated as the square root of Simpson's diversity index over productive rearrangements. This immuneACCESS table, as held by TCRdb, lists in-frame sequences with V and J called but not all clones. Of the missing ones, under half trace to an unresolved V gene in checked studies; the others have no known cause. The V and J calls and clone size come from that table; D and trimming were worked out from the DNA. The sample data list roughly 410,000 clones, and more than 70% of these were observed just once. The leading ten clones occupy 2.3% of the sample.

Counted from cysteine to phenylalanine, this CDR3 has 15 amino acids. This entry keeps only the CDR3 DNA: 45 bases, framed from base 1. V is trimmed back by 5 bases and J by 1 base, and the junction contains 6 bases that no gene match accounts for. As encoded in the germline V gene, CDR1 is MDHEN while CDR2 is SYDVKM. The sequencing sample was made of peripheral blood. This chain joins TRBV28 to TRBJ1-1; 8 nucleotides in the junction match TRBD1. The TCR originated in a woman aged 55-75 years with COVID-19, enrolled during active disease. The CDR3 protein is CASSDTGTGNTEAFF. The base sequence is TGTGCCAGCAGTGATACCGGGACAGGGAACACTGAAGCTTTCTTT.